The T cell receptor beta chain described here comes from a study of response to subunit inactivated influenza vaccine. TCRdb redid the calling of the RT-PCR reads with MiXCR, one entry per CDR3 protein. The repertoire has about 530,000 distinct CDR3 sequences, roughly 13% of them found once; the top ten carry around 13%. Points on this clonotype: Antigen specificity is unknown.

The length of the CDR3 is 14 residues. V was clipped by 2 bases and J by 3 bases, with 11 bases between them. Germline CDR1 is MNHEY and CDR2 is SVGAGI. Overall study results and limits: Authors suggested seasonal influenza vaccinations each recruit few new T cells.

This rearrangement joins TRBV6-5 to TRBJ2-7; D perhaps matches TRBD1 (6 bases). The TCR originated in a man aged 50 to 59 who received an inactivated influenza vaccine. Sample: PBMCs from blood, taken roughly 6 weeks after vaccination. The CDR3 bases are TGTGCCAGCAGTTACATTGGGACAAGCTACGAGCAGTACTTC. It yields the protein CASSYIGTSYEQYF.